The source of this TCR beta chain is a study of Ad26.COV2.S vaccination and SARS-CoV-2 variants (dated by TCRdb to the early 2020s). About the study as a whole: Vaccine-arm donors were drawn from COV1001, a multicentre, randomized, double-blind, placebo-controlled phase I-IIa trial of Ad26.COV2.S in healthy adults. Blinding of investigators to trial group allocation was maintained during experiments and outcome assessment. The specificity and breadth of SARS-CoV-2-reactive T cell receptors after Ad26.COV2.S vaccination were assessed by TCRbeta repertoire sequencing. Ad26.COV2.S was administered intramuscularly at a dose of 5x10^10 or 1x10^11 viral particles, either as one shot or as two shots given 56 days apart. A total of about 30 samples were included in the TCR-sequenced set, comprising around 19 Ad26.COV2.S vaccine recipients, 5 placebo recipients and 8 SARS-CoV-2 convalescent individuals. Participants in the trial were split at random into five groups of five each, receiving low-dose or high-dose Ad26.COV2.S once or twice, or else placebo on both occasions.

The immunoSEQ Assay was used to sequence TCRbeta CDR3 regions. After extraction, genomic DNA underwent amplification by bias-controlled multiplex PCR, followed by high-throughput sequencing. Under the source paper's analysis protocol: Collapsing and filtering of sequences were performed to quantify the absolute abundance of each unique TCRbeta CDR3 region. T cell fraction was estimated by normalizing TCRbeta template counts to usable DNA, which was measured by amplifying reference genes present in all nucleated cells. Repertoire TCRs were annotated as SARS-CoV-2-specific when V gene, CDR3 amino acid sequence and J gene were exactly matched to a known reactive TCR set. The reference SARS-CoV-2 TCR set was derived from MIRA and filtered for enrichment in COVID-19-positive ImmuneCODE repertoires, a step that removed public or cross-reactive TCRs. Based on the MIRA antigens, annotated TCRs were further analysed at the level of specific ORF or position within ORF. Breadth was defined as the number of annotated unique rearrangements divided by the total number of unique productive rearrangements, and depth was defined as the summed frequency of the annotated unique rearrangements. TCR breadth was compared between groups using two-sided Wilcoxon rank-sum tests. Drawn from immuneACCESS, this table holds only the in-frame rearrangements with V and J called that TCRdb kept. Clones are partly lost; checked studies trace under half to an unresolved V gene and leave the rest unexplained. V and J calls and clone size are as listed in that table; D and trimming were resolved from the DNA. The sample data list around 400,000 clones, and around nine tenths of these were observed just once. The top ten clones comprise 12% of the sample.

This clone has just one count. The clone's antigen remains unknown. Base qualities were left out, and no much larger clone turns up one base away. Study-wide conclusions, independent of this receptor: The study lacked the statistical power to compare responses across vaccine doses or regimens. After vaccination, substantial breadth of spike-specific CD8+ and CD4+ T cell responses was reported. Spike-specific TCR breadth was higher in Ad26.COV2.S recipients than in placebo recipients (P = 0.0014). Vaccine and placebo recipients had similar non-spike TCR breadth, a finding consistent with the vaccine containing only spike. According to the authors, total T cell responses may have been underestimated by the TCR breadth and depth analyses.

This specimen's treatment or condition label, interpreted: about 20 received Ad26.COV2.S at low or high dose, single or two shots; a few received placebo; per-sample allocation not given. For vaccine and placebo recipients, the sequenced repertoires came from samples collected on day 63 after the first injection. In Cohort 1b, fewer than 30 adults aged 18-55 years were enrolled at a single site in Boston, USA, between 29 July and 7 August 2020. Ad26.COV2.S was a replication-incompetent adenovirus type 26 vector that expressed a prefusion-stabilized SARS-CoV-2 spike protein derived from the original Wuhan strain. The specimen comprised peripheral blood, sampled in a trial of Ad26.COV2.S vaccine versus placebo. The receptor comes from a person aged 18-65 years who received the Ad26.COV2.S COVID-19 vaccine or a placebo.

The nucleotide sequence is given as TGTGCCACCCCGTCCGGGATGAGACTCACAGATACGCAGTATTTT. This yields the protein CATPSGMRLTDTQYF. The rearrangement combines TRBV27 with TRBJ2-3; matching of 5 bases hints at TRBD2 as the D gene. At the junction V is shortened by 10 bases and J by 2 bases, with 19 bases in between. CDR1 and CDR2 (MNHEY, SMNVEV) derive from the germline V gene (reference sequence). The CDR3 sequence holds 15 residues, the cysteine and phenylalanine included. Kept here is only the CDR3 DNA, which spans 45 bases and is read in frame from base 1.